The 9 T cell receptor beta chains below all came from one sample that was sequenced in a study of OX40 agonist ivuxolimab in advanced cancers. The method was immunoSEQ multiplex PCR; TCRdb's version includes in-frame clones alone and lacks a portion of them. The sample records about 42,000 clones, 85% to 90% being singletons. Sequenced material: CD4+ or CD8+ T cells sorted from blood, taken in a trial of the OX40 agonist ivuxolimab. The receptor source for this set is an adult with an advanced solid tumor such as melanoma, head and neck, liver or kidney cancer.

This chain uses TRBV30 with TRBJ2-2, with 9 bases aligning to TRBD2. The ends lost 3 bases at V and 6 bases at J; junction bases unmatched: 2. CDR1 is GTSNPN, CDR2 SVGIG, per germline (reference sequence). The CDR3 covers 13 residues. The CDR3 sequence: CAWRVAGAGELFF. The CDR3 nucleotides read TGTGCCTGGAGGGTAGCGGGAGCCGGGGAGCTGTTTTTT.

The chain's CDR3 is CASSRGQGIAPLHF. The DNA for the CDR3 is TGTGCCAGCAGTCGGGGACAGGGTATTGCACCCCTCCACTTT. This chain uses TRBV6-5 with TRBJ1-6, with 9 bases lining up with TRBD1. Germline assignment: CDR1 MNHEY and CDR2 SVGAGI. The trim removed 5 bases at V and 11 bases at J, leaving 7 bases unmatched. The CDR3 totals 14 residues.

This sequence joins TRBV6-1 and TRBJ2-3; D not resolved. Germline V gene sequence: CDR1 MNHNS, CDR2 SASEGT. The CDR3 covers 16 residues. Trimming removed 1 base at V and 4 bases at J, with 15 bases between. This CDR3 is CASSEDGPYNSDTQYF. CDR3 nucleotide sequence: TGTGCCAGCAGTGAAGATGGACCCTATAACTCAGATACGCAGTATTTT.

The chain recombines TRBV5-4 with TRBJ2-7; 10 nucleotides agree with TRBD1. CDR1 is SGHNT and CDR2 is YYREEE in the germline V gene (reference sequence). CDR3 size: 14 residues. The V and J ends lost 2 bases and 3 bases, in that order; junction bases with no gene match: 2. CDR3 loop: CASSFGTGDYEQYF. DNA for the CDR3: TGTGCCAGCAGCTTTGGGACAGGGGACTACGAGCAGTACTTC. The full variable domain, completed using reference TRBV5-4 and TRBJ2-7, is ETGVTQSPTHLIKTRGQQVTLRCSSQSGHNTVSWYQQALGQGPQFIFQYYREEENGRGNFPPRFSGLQFPNYSSELNVNALELDDSALYLCASSFGTGDYEQYFGPGTRLTVT.

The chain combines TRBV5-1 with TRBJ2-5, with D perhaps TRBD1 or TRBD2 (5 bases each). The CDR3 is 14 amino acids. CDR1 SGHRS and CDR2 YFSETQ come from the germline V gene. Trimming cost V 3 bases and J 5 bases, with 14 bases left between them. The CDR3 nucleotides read TGCGCCAGCAGCTGGGACCTTAGCCGGGAGACCCAGTACTTC. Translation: CASSWDLSRETQYF.

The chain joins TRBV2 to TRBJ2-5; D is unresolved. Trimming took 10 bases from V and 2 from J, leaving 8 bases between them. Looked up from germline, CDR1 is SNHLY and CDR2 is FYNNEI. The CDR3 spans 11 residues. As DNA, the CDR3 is TGTGCCAACGAAGAGCAAGAGACCCAGTACTTC. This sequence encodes CANEEQETQYF.

CDR3 sequence reads: CASSLEWADEAFF. The CDR3 nucleotides read TGTGCCAGCAGCTTAGAGTGGGCGGATGAAGCTTTCTTT. V is TRBV7-6 and J is TRBJ1-1; D gene uncertain. This CDR3 spans 13 amino acids. Looked up from germline, CDR1 is SGHVS and CDR2 is FNYEAQ. V was clipped by 1 base and J by 7 bases, with 10 bases between them.

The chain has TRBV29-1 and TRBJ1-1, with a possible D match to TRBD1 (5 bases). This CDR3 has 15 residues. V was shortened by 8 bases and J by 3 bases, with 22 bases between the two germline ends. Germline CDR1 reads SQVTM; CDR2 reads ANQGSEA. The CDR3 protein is CSSQGPGGWDTEAFF. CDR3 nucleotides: TGCAGCTCTCAAGGCCCCGGGGGGTGGGACACTGAAGCTTTCTTT.

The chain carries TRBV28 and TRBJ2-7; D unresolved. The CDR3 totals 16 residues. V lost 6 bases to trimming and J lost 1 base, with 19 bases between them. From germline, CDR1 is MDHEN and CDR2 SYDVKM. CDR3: CASRYSPGSLSYEQYF. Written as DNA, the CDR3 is TGTGCCAGCAGATACTCACCGGGTTCCCTTTCCTACGAGCAGTACTTC.